Below are 14 T cell receptor beta chains sequenced from a single sample in a study of T cell responses to AZD1222 COVID-19 vaccine. The table came from immunoSEQ multiplex PCR; TCRdb's copy has only in-frame clones and leaves some out. This sample has about 140,000 clones, with about 90% found just once. The sequencing used peripheral blood, collected on day 0 of AZD1222 vaccination. The receptors shown here come from an adult in good health.

A single count supports this clone. V is TRBV3-1 (or the pseudogene TRBV3-2) and J is TRBJ2-3, with TRBD2 as a possible D gene (6 bases). There are 14 residues in the CDR3. With 4 bases removed from V and 1 base from J, the gap between germline ends came to 9 bases. Germline V CDR1 and CDR2: LGHDT, YNNKEL (reference sequence). CDR3 coding DNA: TGTGCCAGCAGCCCAGCGGGTGGCACAGATACGCAGTATTTT. It translates to CASSPAGGTDTQYF.

The rearrangement uses TRBV18 and TRBJ1-5, with unresolved D. The CDR3 totals 15 residues. V gave up 3 bases and J gave up 3 bases, with 12 bases separating them. The V gene's germline CDR1 is KGHSH and CDR2 LQKENI. CDR3 region: CASSPGRLDNQPQHF. In DNA form, the CDR3 reads TGTGCCAGCTCACCGGGTCGCCTGGACAATCAGCCCCAGCATTTT.

The chain joins TRBV4-2 to TRBJ2-1, with 9 bases identical to TRBD2. The CDR3 covers 15 residues. The germline gives CDR1 LGHNA, CDR2 YNFKEQ. The J segment lost 6 bases and the V segment lost 1 base, leaving 4 bases of the junction unmatched. The CDR3 here is CASSQVAGDSNEQFF. The CDR3 DNA follows: TGTGCCAGCAGCCAAGTAGCGGGAGATAGCAATGAGCAGTTCTTC.

The chain links TRBV5-6 to TRBJ1-6; TRBD1 matches 7 bases. The CDR3 spans 15 residues. The germline V gene has CDR1 SGHDT and CDR2 YYEEEE. V lost 7 bases to trimming and J lost 5 bases; unmatched junction nucleotides: 9. This CDR3 reads CASSKGDRDNSPLHF. In DNA form, the CDR3 reads TGTGCCAGCTCGAAGGGGGACAGAGATAATTCACCCCTCCACTTT.

V and J are TRBV28 and TRBJ1-1; D gene ambiguous. Trimming took off 7 bases at V and 0 bases at J, with 21 bases between the two ends. This CDR3 is built from 17 residues. CDR1 is MDHEN and CDR2 is SYDVKM in the germline V gene. The CDR3 DNA reads TGTGCCAGCATAAGATCTCCCTTAACATTTATGAACACTGAAGCTTTCTTT. This translates into CASIRSPLTFMNTEAFF.

As DNA, the CDR3 is TGTGCCAGCAGTGTGGAAATCTCCTCCTACAATGAGCAGTTCTTC. Translating it yields CASSVEISSYNEQFF. The J gene is TRBJ2-1, the V gene TRBV27, with D hard to call. V was trimmed by 5 bases and J by 0 bases, leaving 11 bases between them. Germline V gives CDR1 MNHEY, CDR2 SMNVEV (reference sequence). The CDR3 runs 15 residues.

This clone was seen once. The chain is built from TRBV7-2 and TRBJ1-1; the D is unclear. This CDR3 has 13 amino acids. Germline V CDR1 and CDR2: SGHTA, FQGNSA. V lost 5 bases and J lost 10, with 17 bases in between. CDR3 nucleotides: TGTGCCAGCAGCCCCGAGGCCACCCGAGCAGCTTTCTTT. It translates to CASSPEATRAAFF.

This chain uses TRBV6-2 or TRBV6-3 with TRBJ1-5, with D tentatively TRBD1 (5 bases). CDR1 and CDR2 from the germline V gene are MNHEY and SVGEGT. Between the trimmed V and J ends, which lost 2 bases and 6 bases, there was a span of 8 bases. CDR3 size: 13 residues. Written as DNA, the CDR3 is TGTGCCAGCAGTTACGGGGGGACTCAGCCCCAGCATTTT. Translation: CASSYGGTQPQHF.

The chain carries TRBV5-1 and TRBJ2-6, with D perhaps TRBD1 (5 bases). V dropped 4 bases and J dropped 2 bases, with 10 bases sitting between them. Germline CDR1 and CDR2: SGHRS and YFSETQ. This CDR3 has 15 residues. CDR3 protein: CASSEGAAGANVLTF. The CDR3 nucleotides are TGCGCCAGCAGCGAAGGGGCGGCTGGGGCCAACGTCCTGACTTTC.

The V call is TRBV28, the J call TRBJ2-1; a possible D gene is TRBD2 (6 bases). In germline, CDR1 is MDHEN, CDR2 SYDVKM. CDR3 length equals 18 residues. V was shortened by 5 bases and J by 5 bases, with 25 bases between the two germline ends. The CDR3 reads CASSPVSWSAGTDNEQFF. The CDR3 region has the DNA TGTGCCAGCAGTCCGGTAAGTTGGTCGGCGGGAACGGACAATGAGCAGTTCTTC. Together with reference TRBV28 and TRBJ2-1, the CDR3 gives the full variable domain: DVKVTQSSRYLVKRTGEKVFLECVQDMDHENMFWYRQDPGLGLRLIYFSYDVKMKEKGDIPEGYSVSREKKERFSLILESASTNQTSMYLCASSPVSWSAGTDNEQFFGPGTRLTVL.

The chain carries TRBV2 and TRBJ2-3, with 11 bases lining up with TRBD2. J was trimmed by 0 bases and V by 4 bases; bases with no gene match: 12. Germline CDR1 is SNHLY and CDR2 is FYNNEI. The CDR3 loop spans 19 amino acids. The DNA for the CDR3 is TGTGCCAGCAGTGTACTAGCGGGGGACACCACCTTCAGCACAGATACGCAGTATTTT. Translating gives CASSVLAGDTTFSTDTQYF.

This clone is a singleton in its sample. V is TRBV7-2 and J is TRBJ2-3; D is possibly TRBD1 (7 bases). V shed 5 bases and J shed 4 bases, with 16 bases lying between them. The CDR3 loop spans 15 amino acids. Germline-derived CDR1 and CDR2 are SGHTA and FQGNSA. CDR3 loop: CASSPRRRGPDTQYF. DNA for the CDR3: TGTGCCAGCAGCCCGAGGAGGAGGGGGCCAGATACGCAGTATTTT.

The chain links TRBV29-1 to TRBJ2-1; 13 positions agree with TRBD2. J was trimmed by 4 bases and V by 1 base; bases with no gene match: 4. The germline CDR1 and CDR2 sequences are SQVTM and ANQGSEA. The CDR3 contains 16 residues. The DNA for the CDR3 is TGCAGCGTTGAAGGGACTAGCGGGAGAATTTACAATGAGCAGTTCTTC. Residues: CSVEGTSGRIYNEQFF.

CDR3 loop: CASSQQLAVNTGELFF. DNA of the CDR3: TGTGCCAGCAGCCAGCAACTAGCGGTGAACACCGGGGAGCTGTTTTTT. J is TRBJ2-2 and V is TRBV3-1 (or the pseudogene TRBV3-2); 8 nucleotides match TRBD2. Germline values: CDR1 LGHDT, CDR2 YNNKEL (reference sequence). J was trimmed by 1 base and V by 3 bases; bases with no gene match: 4. The CDR3 has 16 amino acids.